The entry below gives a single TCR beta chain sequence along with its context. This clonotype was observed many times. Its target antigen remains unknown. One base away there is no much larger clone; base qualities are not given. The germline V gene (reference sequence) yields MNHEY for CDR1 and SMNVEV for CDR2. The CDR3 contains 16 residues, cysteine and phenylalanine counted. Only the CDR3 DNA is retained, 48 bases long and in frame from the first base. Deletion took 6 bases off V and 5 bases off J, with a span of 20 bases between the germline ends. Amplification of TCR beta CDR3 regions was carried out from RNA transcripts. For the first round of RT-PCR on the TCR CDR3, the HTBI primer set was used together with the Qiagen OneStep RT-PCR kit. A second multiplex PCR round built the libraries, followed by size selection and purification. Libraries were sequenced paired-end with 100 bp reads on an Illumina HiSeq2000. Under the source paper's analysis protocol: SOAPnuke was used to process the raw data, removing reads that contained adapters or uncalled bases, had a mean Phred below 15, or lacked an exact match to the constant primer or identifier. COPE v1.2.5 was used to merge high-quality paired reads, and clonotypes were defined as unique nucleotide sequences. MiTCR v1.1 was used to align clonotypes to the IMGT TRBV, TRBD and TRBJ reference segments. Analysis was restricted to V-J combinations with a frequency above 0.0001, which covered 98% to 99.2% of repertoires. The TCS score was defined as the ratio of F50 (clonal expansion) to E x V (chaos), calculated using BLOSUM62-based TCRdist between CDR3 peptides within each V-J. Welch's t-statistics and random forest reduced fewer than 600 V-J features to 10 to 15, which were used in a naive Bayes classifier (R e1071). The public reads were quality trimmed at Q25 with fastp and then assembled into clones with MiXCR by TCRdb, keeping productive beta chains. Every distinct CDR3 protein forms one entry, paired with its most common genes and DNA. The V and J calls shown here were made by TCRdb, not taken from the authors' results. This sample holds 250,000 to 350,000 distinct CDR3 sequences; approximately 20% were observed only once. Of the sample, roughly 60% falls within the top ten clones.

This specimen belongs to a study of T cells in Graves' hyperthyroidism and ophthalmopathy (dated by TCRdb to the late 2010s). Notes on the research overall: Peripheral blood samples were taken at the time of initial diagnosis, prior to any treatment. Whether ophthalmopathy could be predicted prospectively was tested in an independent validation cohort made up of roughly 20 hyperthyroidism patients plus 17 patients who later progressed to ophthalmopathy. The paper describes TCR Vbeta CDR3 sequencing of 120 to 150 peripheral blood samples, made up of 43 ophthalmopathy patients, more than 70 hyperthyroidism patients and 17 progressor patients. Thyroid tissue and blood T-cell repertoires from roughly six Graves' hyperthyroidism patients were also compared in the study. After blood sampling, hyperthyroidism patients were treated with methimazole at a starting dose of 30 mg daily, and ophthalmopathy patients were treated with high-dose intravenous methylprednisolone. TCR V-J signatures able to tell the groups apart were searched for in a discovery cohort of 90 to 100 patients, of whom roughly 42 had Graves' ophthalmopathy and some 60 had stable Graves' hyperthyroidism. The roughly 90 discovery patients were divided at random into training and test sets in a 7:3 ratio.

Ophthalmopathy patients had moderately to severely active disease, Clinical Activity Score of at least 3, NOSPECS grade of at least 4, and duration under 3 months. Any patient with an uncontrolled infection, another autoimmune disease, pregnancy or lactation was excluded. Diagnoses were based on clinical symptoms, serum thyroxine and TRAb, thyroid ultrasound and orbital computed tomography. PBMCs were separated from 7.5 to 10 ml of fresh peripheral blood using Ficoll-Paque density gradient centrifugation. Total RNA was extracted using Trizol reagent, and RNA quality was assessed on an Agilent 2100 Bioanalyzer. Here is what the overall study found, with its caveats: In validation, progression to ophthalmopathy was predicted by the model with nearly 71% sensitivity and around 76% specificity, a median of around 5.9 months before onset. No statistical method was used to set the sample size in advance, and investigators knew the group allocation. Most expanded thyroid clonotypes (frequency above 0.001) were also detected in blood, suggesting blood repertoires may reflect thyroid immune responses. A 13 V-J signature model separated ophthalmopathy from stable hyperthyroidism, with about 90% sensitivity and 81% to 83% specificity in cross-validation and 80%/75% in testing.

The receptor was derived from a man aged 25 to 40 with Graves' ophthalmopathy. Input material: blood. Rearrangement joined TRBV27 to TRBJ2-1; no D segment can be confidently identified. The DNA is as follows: TGTGCCAGCAGGACGACGTCCCTTCTAGGAAACAATGAGCAGTTCTTC. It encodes CASRTTSLLGNNEQFF.